This is a list of T cell receptor beta chains from one sample in a study of cytomegalovirus exposure and HLA in healthy donors. TCRdb's copy holds only in-frame clones and misses some; the assay was immunoSEQ multiplex PCR. Of 99,000 or so clones in the sample, about four fifths were seen once. The sequenced material came from PBMCs. The receptors originated from a female donor in good health and CMV-seropositive. Each CDR3 is given with its conserved first and last residue. A D gene is named only where the DNA matches it firmly. Rows may omit the clone size; those that give it use once, few, many or a size class.

V gene: TRBV19
J gene: TRBJ1-1
D gene: NA
clone size: NA
CDR3 DNA: TGTGCCAGTAGTGCAGGGATGAACACTGAAGCTTTCTTT
CDR3 protein: CASSAGMNTEAFF

V gene: TRBV5-1
J gene: TRBJ1-5
D gene: NA
clone size: NA
CDR3 DNA: TGCGCCAGCAGCCCAACCGACATGGCGAATCAGCCCCAGCATTTT
CDR3 protein: CASSPTDMANQPQHF

V gene: TRBV7-3
J gene: TRBJ2-5
D gene: TRBD2
clone size: once
CDR3 DNA: TGTGCCAGCAGCCCTCACCGACTAGCCGCCAAGACCCAGTACTTC
CDR3 protein: CASSPHRLAAKTQYF

V gene: TRBV2
J gene: TRBJ2-3
D gene: NA
clone size: once
CDR3 DNA: TGTGCCAGCAGTAAAACACAGGGTTCTCTCACAGATACGCAGTATTTT
CDR3 protein: CASSKTQGSLTDTQYF

V gene: TRBV6-1
J gene: TRBJ2-1
D gene: TRBD2
clone size: NA
CDR3 DNA: TGTGCCAGCAGTGAAGCACTAGCGGGAGGGCCTGATGAGCAGTTCTTC
CDR3 protein: CASSEALAGGPDEQFF

V gene: TRBV30
J gene: TRBJ2-1
D gene: NA
clone size: once
CDR3 DNA: TGTGCCTGGCAACCGGGACTCGGCCGCAATGAGCAGTTCTTC
CDR3 protein: CAWQPGLGRNEQFF

V gene: TRBV9
J gene: TRBJ2-1
D gene: TRBD2
clone size: NA
CDR3 DNA: TGTGCCAGCAGCCCGGGGGGGAATGAGCAGTTCTTC
CDR3 protein: CASSPGGNEQFF

V gene: TRBV6-6
J gene: TRBJ2-1
D gene: NA
clone size: NA
CDR3 DNA: TGTGCCAGCGAGAATTCAGCGGATGAGCAGTTCTTC
CDR3 protein: CASENSADEQFF

V gene: TRBV10-3
J gene: TRBJ1-2
D gene: NA
clone size: NA
CDR3 DNA: TGTGCCATCCCCTCGGCGGCCGGGGGCTACACCTTC
CDR3 protein: CAIPSAAGGYTF

V gene: TRBV11-2
J gene: TRBJ2-3
D gene: TRBD2
clone size: NA
CDR3 DNA: TGTGCCAGCAGCTTACGGGAAACGGGAGGGAGCACAGATACGCAGTATTTT
CDR3 protein: CASSLRETGGSTDTQYF

V gene: TRBV10-3
J gene: TRBJ2-2
D gene: NA
clone size: NA
CDR3 DNA: TGTGCCATCAGTGACCCGGGAGCCGGGCGGACCGGGGAGCTGTTTTTT
CDR3 protein: CAISDPGAGRTGELFF

V gene: TRBV5-4
J gene: TRBJ1-1
D gene: NA
clone size: NA
CDR3 DNA: TGTGCCAGCAGCTTGGCGAATAGGGGACAGAACACTGAAGCTTTCTTT
CDR3 protein: CASSLANRGQNTEAFF

V gene: TRBV5-1
J gene: TRBJ2-3
D gene: TRBD1
clone size: NA
CDR3 DNA: TGCGCCAGCAGCTTAGCCGGGACAGGGGGCATGGATACGCAGTATTTT
CDR3 protein: CASSLAGTGGMDTQYF

V gene: TRBV7-2
J gene: TRBJ2-7
D gene: NA
clone size: NA
CDR3 DNA: TGTGCCAGCAGCCTTAGACTGGGTGCCTACGAGCAGTACTTC
CDR3 protein: CASSLRLGAYEQYF

V gene: TRBV27
J gene: TRBJ2-7
D gene: NA
clone size: few
CDR3 DNA: TGTGCCAGCAGACCTGTCAGGGAGGCCTACGAGCAGTACTTC
CDR3 protein: CASRPVREAYEQYF

V gene: TRBV7-2
J gene: TRBJ2-7
D gene: NA
clone size: NA
CDR3 DNA: TGTGCCAGCAGCTTACCAGGGCGCGGCGAGCAGTACTTC
CDR3 protein: CASSLPGRGEQYF

V gene: TRBV7-9
J gene: TRBJ2-1
D gene: TRBD2
clone size: NA
CDR3 DNA: TGTGCCAGCAGCCCTAAAATTGTGGCTAGCGGGCCCTACAATGAGCAGTTCTTC
CDR3 protein: CASSPKIVASGPYNEQFF

V gene: TRBV9
J gene: TRBJ2-2
D gene: NA
clone size: NA
CDR3 DNA: TGTGCCAGCAGCCCTACCCCAGGTGGCACCGGGGAGCTGTTTTTT
CDR3 protein: CASSPTPGGTGELFF

V gene: TRBV2
J gene: TRBJ1-2
D gene: TRBD1
clone size: NA
CDR3 DNA: TGTGCCAGCAGTGCTGGGCAGGGGGCGCGGGGCTACACCTTC
CDR3 protein: CASSAGQGARGYTF

V gene: TRBV7-2
J gene: TRBJ2-1
D gene: NA
clone size: once
CDR3 DNA: TGTGCCAGCAGCCGAACAAGGAGCTCCTACAATGAGCAGTTCTTC
CDR3 protein: CASSRTRSSYNEQFF

V gene: TRBV13
J gene: TRBJ2-1
D gene: TRBD1
clone size: NA
CDR3 DNA: TGTGCCAGCAGCTCAGGGACAGAGGTGCAGTTCTTC
CDR3 protein: CASSSGTEVQFF

V gene: TRBV9
J gene: TRBJ2-1
D gene: TRBD2
clone size: NA
CDR3 DNA: TGTGCCAGCAGCGTAGCTCGACTAGCGGGAGGAGGGGGTGAGCAGTTCTTC
CDR3 protein: CASSVARLAGGGGEQFF

V gene: TRBV28
J gene: TRBJ1-1
D gene: NA
clone size: NA
CDR3 DNA: TGTGCCACCCTGACAGGTTTAGAAGCTTTCTTT
CDR3 protein: CATLTGLEAFF

V gene: TRBV15
J gene: TRBJ2-7
D gene: TRBD1
clone size: NA
CDR3 DNA: TGTGCCACCAGCAGAGATCAGGGGGTCTACGAGCAGTACTTC
CDR3 protein: CATSRDQGVYEQYF

V gene: TRBV4-2
J gene: TRBJ1-1
D gene: NA
clone size: NA
CDR3 DNA: TGTGCCAGCAGCCAAGACCATGTATCAGGGAACACTGAAGCTTTCTTT
CDR3 protein: CASSQDHVSGNTEAFF

V gene: TRBV5-1
J gene: TRBJ2-7
D gene: TRBD1
clone size: NA
CDR3 DNA: TGCGCCAGCAGCTTGTGGGACAGGGGCTGGAACGAGCAGTACTTC
CDR3 protein: CASSLWDRGWNEQYF

V gene: TRBV28
J gene: TRBJ1-5
D gene: TRBD1
clone size: NA
CDR3 DNA: TGTGCCAGCAGTTACAGGGGCCGCCAGCCCCAGCATTTT
CDR3 protein: CASSYRGRQPQHF

V gene: TRBV5-1
J gene: TRBJ2-3
D gene: TRBD1
clone size: once
CDR3 DNA: TGCGCCAGCAGCTCGGGACAGGGGACAGATACGCAGTATTTT
CDR3 protein: CASSSGQGTDTQYF

V gene: TRBV7-3
J gene: TRBJ1-1
D gene: NA
clone size: NA
CDR3 DNA: TGTGCCAGCAGCGCCCAGGGTAGCACTGAAGCTTTCTTT
CDR3 protein: CASSAQGSTEAFF

V gene: TRBV5-6
J gene: TRBJ2-1
D gene: TRBD1
clone size: NA
CDR3 DNA: TGTGCCAGCACGACAGGGGACTACAATGAGCAGTTCTTC
CDR3 protein: CASTTGDYNEQFF

V gene: TRBV28
J gene: TRBJ1-5
D gene: TRBD1
clone size: NA
CDR3 DNA: TGTGCCAGCAGTATCCTAGACAGGGTTGGTCAGCCCCAGCATTTT
CDR3 protein: CASSILDRVGQPQHF

V gene: TRBV29-1
J gene: TRBJ1-1
D gene: NA
clone size: few
CDR3 DNA: TGCAGCGTTGTGGGCGTCAGGGACACTGAAGCTTTCTTT
CDR3 protein: CSVVGVRDTEAFF

V gene: TRBV2
J gene: TRBJ1-1
D gene: NA
clone size: NA
CDR3 DNA: TGTGCCAGCAACTCTGACATCGGGGGCACTGAAGCTTTCTTT
CDR3 protein: CASNSDIGGTEAFF

V gene: TRBV2
J gene: TRBJ1-4
D gene: NA
clone size: NA
CDR3 DNA: TGTGCCAGCAGGGGGGGTGAAAAACTGTTTTTT
CDR3 protein: CASRGGEKLFF

V gene: TRBV28
J gene: TRBJ1-4
D gene: NA
clone size: NA
CDR3 DNA: TGTGCCAGCAGCCGCCGGTGGGGCTCAACTAATGAAAAACTGTTTTTT
CDR3 protein: CASSRRWGSTNEKLFF

V gene: TRBV19
J gene: TRBJ1-1
D gene: NA
clone size: once
CDR3 DNA: TGTGCCAGTAGTATCTATGGTAGCACTGAAGCTTTCTTT
CDR3 protein: CASSIYGSTEAFF

V gene: TRBV13
J gene: TRBJ2-3
D gene: TRBD2
clone size: NA
CDR3 DNA: TGTGCCAGCAGCTTAGAAGTAGGTGGCGGGAGCGGCACAGATACGCAGTATTTT
CDR3 protein: CASSLEVGGGSGTDTQYF

V gene: TRBV5-8
J gene: TRBJ1-1
D gene: TRBD1
clone size: NA
CDR3 DNA: TGTGCCAGCAGTAAAAGCTACGGGACAGGGGTGACTGAAGCTTTCTTT
CDR3 protein: CASSKSYGTGVTEAFF

V gene: TRBV5-1
J gene: TRBJ1-4
D gene: NA
clone size: NA
CDR3 DNA: TGCGCCAGCAGCTCTGACGGGGCAACTAATGAAAAACTGTTTTTT
CDR3 protein: CASSSDGATNEKLFF

V gene: TRBV11-2
J gene: TRBJ2-7
D gene: TRBD1
clone size: NA
CDR3 DNA: TGTGCCAGCAGCCCCGGGACAGCATATTCCTACGAGCAGTACTTC
CDR3 protein: CASSPGTAYSYEQYF

V gene: TRBV5-1
J gene: TRBJ2-2
D gene: TRBD1
clone size: NA
CDR3 DNA: TGCGCCAGCAGCGTGACCCGGACAGGGGGGAACACCGGGGAGCTGTTTTTT
CDR3 protein: CASSVTRTGGNTGELFF

V gene: TRBV2
J gene: TRBJ2-7
D gene: TRBD2
clone size: NA
CDR3 DNA: TGTGCCAGCAGTTCCCTAGCGGGGACGTCCTACGAGCAGTACTTC
CDR3 protein: CASSSLAGTSYEQYF

V gene: TRBV6-5
J gene: TRBJ1-4
D gene: TRBD1
clone size: NA
CDR3 DNA: TGTGCCAGCAGGAACTTCGGGACAGGAAATGAAAAACTGTTTTTT
CDR3 protein: CASRNFGTGNEKLFF

V gene: TRBV6-5
J gene: TRBJ1-2
D gene: TRBD1
clone size: NA
CDR3 DNA: TGTGCCAGCAGAGAACAGGGGGCACATGGCTACACCTTC
CDR3 protein: CASREQGAHGYTF

V gene: TRBV12-5
J gene: TRBJ2-5
D gene: NA
clone size: NA
CDR3 DNA: TGTGCTAGTGGGGGGGCAGGAGAGACCCAGTACTTC
CDR3 protein: CASGGAGETQYF

V gene: TRBV7-6
J gene: TRBJ2-6
D gene: NA
clone size: NA
CDR3 DNA: TGTGCCAGCAGCTTAGATCGGGGTAGCAAGAGCTCTGGGGCCAACGTCCTGACTTTC
CDR3 protein: CASSLDRGSKSSGANVLTF

V gene: TRBV13
J gene: TRBJ1-1
D gene: TRBD1
clone size: NA
CDR3 DNA: TGTGCCAGCATGTCAGGGGGCTCGGACACTGAAGCTTTCTTT
CDR3 protein: CASMSGGSDTEAFF

V gene: TRBV9
J gene: TRBJ1-1
D gene: NA
clone size: NA
CDR3 DNA: TGTGCCAGCAGCGTAGCCCGCACAGGGAACACTGAAGCTTTCTTT
CDR3 protein: CASSVARTGNTEAFF

V gene: TRBV7-9
J gene: TRBJ1-4
D gene: TRBD1
clone size: NA
CDR3 DNA: TGTGCCAGCAGCCTAGGGACAGGGGGATCTACTAATGAAAAACTGTTTTTT
CDR3 protein: CASSLGTGGSTNEKLFF

V gene: TRBV28
J gene: TRBJ1-1
D gene: NA
clone size: NA
CDR3 DNA: TGTGCCACCCTCCACTCAGGGGAAGGCAGCACTGAAGCTTTCTTT
CDR3 protein: CATLHSGEGSTEAFF

V gene: TRBV28
J gene: TRBJ1-2
D gene: NA
clone size: once
CDR3 DNA: TGTGCCATACCGCAGGGGAACTATGGCTACACCTTC
CDR3 protein: CAIPQGNYGYTF

V gene: TRBV6-5
J gene: TRBJ2-7
D gene: TRBD1
clone size: NA
CDR3 DNA: TGTGCCAGCGGGACAGGGGGTGGTCACGAGCAGTACTTC
CDR3 protein: CASGTGGGHEQYF

V gene: TRBV27
J gene: TRBJ2-2
D gene: TRBD1
clone size: NA
CDR3 DNA: TGTGCCAGCAGTTCTCCCGGGACAGGGAACACCGGGGAGCTGTTTTTT
CDR3 protein: CASSSPGTGNTGELFF

V gene: TRBV5-6
J gene: TRBJ1-2
D gene: TRBD1
clone size: NA
CDR3 DNA: TGTGCCAGCAGCTTGGGACAGGGACTCCTAAACTATGGCTACACCTTC
CDR3 protein: CASSLGQGLLNYGYTF

V gene: TRBV13
J gene: TRBJ2-3
D gene: TRBD2
clone size: few
CDR3 DNA: TGTGCCAGCAGCCCTGCCCCGACTAGCGGGGGAATCACAGATACGCAGTATTTT
CDR3 protein: CASSPAPTSGGITDTQYF

V gene: TRBV6-9
J gene: TRBJ2-3
D gene: TRBD1
clone size: NA
CDR3 DNA: TGTGCCAGCAGTCCTCTCCGGGACAGCTATTTAGTTGGGATTACTAGCACAGATACGCAGTATTTT
CDR3 protein: CASSPLRDSYLVGITSTDTQYF

V gene: TRBV6-6
J gene: TRBJ2-1
D gene: NA
clone size: NA
CDR3 DNA: TGTGCCAGCAGTTACTCGAGGAATGAGCAGTTCTTC
CDR3 protein: CASSYSRNEQFF

V gene: TRBV6-1
J gene: TRBJ2-7
D gene: TRBD2
clone size: NA
CDR3 DNA: TGTGCCAGCAGACCCTTAGCGGGAGGGTACGAGCAGTACTTC
CDR3 protein: CASRPLAGGYEQYF

V gene: TRBV5-6
J gene: TRBJ2-5
D gene: TRBD2
clone size: NA
CDR3 DNA: TGTGCCAGCAGCCGCTATTCCGCGGGGGTTGATAAAGAGACCCAGTACTTC
CDR3 protein: CASSRYSAGVDKETQYF

V gene: TRBV4-1
J gene: TRBJ2-7
D gene: NA
clone size: NA
CDR3 DNA: TGCGCCAGCAGCCAAGTCCCGAGCTCCTACGAGCAGTACTTC
CDR3 protein: CASSQVPSSYEQYF